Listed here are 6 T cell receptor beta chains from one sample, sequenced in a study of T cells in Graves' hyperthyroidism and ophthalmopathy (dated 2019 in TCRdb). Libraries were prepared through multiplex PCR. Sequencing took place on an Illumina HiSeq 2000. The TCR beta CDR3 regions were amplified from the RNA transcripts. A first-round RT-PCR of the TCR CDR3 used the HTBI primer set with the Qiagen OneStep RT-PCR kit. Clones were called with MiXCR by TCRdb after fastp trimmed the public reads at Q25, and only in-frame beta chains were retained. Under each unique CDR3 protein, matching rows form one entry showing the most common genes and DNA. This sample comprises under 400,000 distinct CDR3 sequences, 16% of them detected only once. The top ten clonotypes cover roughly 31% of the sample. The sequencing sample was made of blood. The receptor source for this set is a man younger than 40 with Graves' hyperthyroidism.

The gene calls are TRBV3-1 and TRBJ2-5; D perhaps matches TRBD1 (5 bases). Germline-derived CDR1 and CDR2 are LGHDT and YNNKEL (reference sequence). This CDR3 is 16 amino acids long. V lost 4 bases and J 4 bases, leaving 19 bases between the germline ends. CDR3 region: CASSPQWQGRRETQYF. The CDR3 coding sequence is TGTGCCAGCAGCCCCCAGTGGCAGGGAAGAAGAGAGACCCAGTACTTC.

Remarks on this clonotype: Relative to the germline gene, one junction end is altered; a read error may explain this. The CDR3 region is CASSLGLEGTDTQYF. CDR3 nucleotide sequence: TGTGCTAGCAGCTTAGGGCTAGAGGGCACAGATACGCAGTATTTT. This chain connects TRBV7-7 to TRBJ2-3; D ambiguous. This CDR3 is built from 15 residues. Germline V gene lookup returns CDR1 SSHAT and CDR2 FNYEAQ (reference sequence).

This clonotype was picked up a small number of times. The CDR3 sequence: CASSEGDSPLHF. In DNA, the CDR3 is TGCGCCAGCAGTGAGGGTGACTCACCCCTCCACTTT. The V and J genes are TRBV10-1 and TRBJ1-6, with D unresolved. The V gene's germline CDR1 is WNHNN and CDR2 SYGVQD (reference sequence). With 2 bases removed from V and 10 bases from J, the gap between germline ends came to 6 bases. CDR3 length: 12 amino acids.

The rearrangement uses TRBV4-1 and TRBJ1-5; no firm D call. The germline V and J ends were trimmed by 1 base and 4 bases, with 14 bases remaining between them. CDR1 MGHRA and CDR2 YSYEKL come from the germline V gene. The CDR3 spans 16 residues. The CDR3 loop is CASSQVPVGKNQPQHF. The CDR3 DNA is TGCGCCAGCAGCCAAGTTCCGGTGGGGAAAAATCAGCCCCAGCATTTT.

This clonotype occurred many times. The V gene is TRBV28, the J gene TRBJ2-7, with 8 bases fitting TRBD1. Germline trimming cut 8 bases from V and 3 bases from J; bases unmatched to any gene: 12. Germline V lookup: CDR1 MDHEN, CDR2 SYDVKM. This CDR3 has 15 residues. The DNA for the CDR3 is TGTGCCAGCCTAAAAACAGGGGGTACGGGCTACGAGCAGTACTTC. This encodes CASLKTGGTGYEQYF.

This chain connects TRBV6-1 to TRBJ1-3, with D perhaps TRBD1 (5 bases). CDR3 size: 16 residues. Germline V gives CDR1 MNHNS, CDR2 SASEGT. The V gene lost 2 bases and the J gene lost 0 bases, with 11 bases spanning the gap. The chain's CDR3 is CASSEWGDSSGNTIYF. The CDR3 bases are TGTGCCAGCAGTGAATGGGGGGACTCCTCTGGAAACACCATATATTTT.